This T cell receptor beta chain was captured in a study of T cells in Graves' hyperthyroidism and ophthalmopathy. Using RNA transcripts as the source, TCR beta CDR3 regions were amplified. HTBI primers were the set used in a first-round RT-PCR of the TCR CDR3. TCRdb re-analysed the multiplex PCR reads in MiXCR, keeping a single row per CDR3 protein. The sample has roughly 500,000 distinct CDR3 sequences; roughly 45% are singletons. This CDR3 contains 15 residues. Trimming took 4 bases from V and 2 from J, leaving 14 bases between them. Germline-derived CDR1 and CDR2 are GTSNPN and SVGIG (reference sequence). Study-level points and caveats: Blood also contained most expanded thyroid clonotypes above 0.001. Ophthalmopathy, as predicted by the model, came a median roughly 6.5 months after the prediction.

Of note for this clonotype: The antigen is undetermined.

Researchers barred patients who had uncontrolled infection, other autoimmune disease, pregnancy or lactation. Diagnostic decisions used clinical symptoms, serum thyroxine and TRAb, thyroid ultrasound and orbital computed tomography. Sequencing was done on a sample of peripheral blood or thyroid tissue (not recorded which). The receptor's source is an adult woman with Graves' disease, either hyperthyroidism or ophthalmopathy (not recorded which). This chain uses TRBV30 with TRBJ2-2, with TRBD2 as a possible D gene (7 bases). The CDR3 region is CAWKGGGQNTGELFF. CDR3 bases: TGTGCCTGGAAAGGGGGGGGCCAAAACACCGGGGAGCTGTTTTTT.